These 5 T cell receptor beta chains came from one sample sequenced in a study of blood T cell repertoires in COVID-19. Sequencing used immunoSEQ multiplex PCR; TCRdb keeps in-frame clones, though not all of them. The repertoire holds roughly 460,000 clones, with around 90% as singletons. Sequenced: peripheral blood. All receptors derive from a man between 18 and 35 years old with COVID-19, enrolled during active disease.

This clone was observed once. CDR3 in amino acids: CAWSLAGTDTQYF. CDR3 coding DNA: TGTGCCTGGAGTTTGGCAGGCACAGATACGCAGTATTTT. The rearrangement joins TRBV30 to TRBJ2-3; D gene unclear. Trimming removed 2 bases from V and 1 base from J, with 7 bases in between. CDR3 length equals 13 residues. CDR1 and CDR2 (germline): GTSNPN, SVGIG (reference sequence).

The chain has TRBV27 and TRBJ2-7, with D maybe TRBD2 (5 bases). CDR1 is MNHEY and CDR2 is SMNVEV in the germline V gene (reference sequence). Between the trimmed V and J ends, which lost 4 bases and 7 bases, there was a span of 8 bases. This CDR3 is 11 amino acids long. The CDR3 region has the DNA TGTGCCAGCAGTTCCCCGGGAGAGCAGTACTTC. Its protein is CASSSPGEQYF.

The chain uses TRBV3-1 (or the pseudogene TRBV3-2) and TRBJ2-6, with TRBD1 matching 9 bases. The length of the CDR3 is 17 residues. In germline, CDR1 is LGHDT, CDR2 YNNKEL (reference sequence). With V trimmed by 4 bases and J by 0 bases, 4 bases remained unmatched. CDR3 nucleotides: TGTGCCAGCAGCCCCACAGGGGGCGTCTCTGGGGCCAACGTCCTGACTTTC. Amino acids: CASSPTGGVSGANVLTF.

CDR3 sequence: CASSQERGSGVLKLGDTQYF. The DNA for the CDR3 is TGCGCCAGCAGCCAAGAAAGGGGTAGCGGGGTCTTAAAACTAGGAGATACGCAGTATTTT. V gene TRBV4-1 combines with J gene TRBJ2-3; 8 bases line up with TRBD2. V was clipped by 0 bases and J by 5 bases; unmatched bases: 19. Per germline, CDR1 MGHRA and CDR2 YSYEKL. This CDR3 region has 20 residues.

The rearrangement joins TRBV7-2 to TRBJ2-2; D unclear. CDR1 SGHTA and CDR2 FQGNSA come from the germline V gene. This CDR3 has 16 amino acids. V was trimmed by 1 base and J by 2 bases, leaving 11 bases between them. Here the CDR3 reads CASSLVGGANTGELFF. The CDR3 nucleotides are TGTGCCAGCAGCTTAGTAGGTGGAGCTAACACCGGGGAGCTGTTTTTT.